Listed below are T cell receptor beta chains from one sample, sequenced in a study of blood T cells in healthy people across ages. TCRdb processed the 5' RACE reads anew with MiXCR; each CDR3 protein has one entry. The sample gives fewer than 900,000 distinct CDR3 sequences, under 40% of which show up once; about an eighth is in the top ten. The sample taken for sequencing was blood. These receptors originate from a man aged 18 to 30 in good health. CDR3s include the opening cysteine and the closing phenylalanine or tryptophan. The order of the fields is clone size, V gene, D gene, J gene, CDR3 DNA, CDR3 protein. D genes are given only for firm matches. Clone size is given for some rows only: seen once, a few or many times, or a class if the clone is expanded.

>-|TRBV7-6|-|TRBJ2-7
TGTGCCAGCAGCGCAGGGGTCGGCGAGCAGTACTTC
CASSAGVGEQYF
>few|TRBV27|TRBD2|TRBJ2-1
TGTGCCAGCAGTTTACGCTGGCTCACAGCGGGGGCCTCTAGTTACAATGAGCAGTTCTTC
CASSLRWLTAGASSYNEQFF
>once|TRBV27|-|TRBJ1-6
TGTGCCAGGACGCGGGGGTATAATTCACCCCTCCACTTT
CARTRGYNSPLHF
>-|TRBV29-1|TRBD1|TRBJ1-1
TGCAGCGTTGAAGAAACGGACAGGGTGAAAGCTTTCTTT
CSVEETDRVKAFF
>-|TRBV7-9|-|TRBJ1-2
TGTGCCAGCAGCTTAGCCCCTGGTAGATTTGATGGCTACACCTTC
CASSLAPGRFDGYTF
>-|TRBV3-1|-|TRBJ2-1
TGTGCCAGCAGCCACGGCGGGACCGATATAAATGAGCAGTTCTTC
CASSHGGTDINEQFF
>-|TRBV7-2|-|TRBJ1-1
TGTGCCAGCAGCTTAGATGACATGGGTTTGTACACTGAAGCTTTCTTT
CASSLDDMGLYTEAFF
>-|TRBV9|-|TRBJ1-2
TGTGCCAGCAGCGTAGAGGTCGGAACTATGGATGGCTACACCTTC
CASSVEVGTMDGYTF
>few|TRBV10-3|TRBD2|TRBJ2-5
TGTGCCATCAGTGAGCCCCGTCTGCAGCGGGGGGCGAAGGAGACCCAGTACTTC
CAISEPRLQRGAKETQYF
>-|TRBV7-2|TRBD2|TRBJ2-3
TGTGGCAGCAGCACGGGACTAGCGGGGGGCACAGATACGCAGTATTTT
CGSSTGLAGGTDTQYF
>-|TRBV20-1|TRBD2|TRBJ2-5
TGCAGTGCCGTCGGGACTAGCGGGGGACAAGAGACCCAGTACTTC
CSAVGTSGGQETQYF
>-|TRBV5-6|-|TRBJ1-2
TGTGCCAGCAGCTTGGAGGGACCAAGTTGGTATGGCTACACCTTC
CASSLEGPSWYGYTF
>once|TRBV6-1|-|TRBJ2-5
TGTGCCAGCAGCTCCCAGTCGAGGACCCAGTACTTC
CASSSQSRTQYF
>many|TRBV20-1|-|TRBJ2-2
TGCAGTGCGATTTCGGTTGACACCGGGGAGCTGTTTTTT
CSAISVDTGELFF
>once|TRBV20-1|-|TRBJ2-3
TGCAGTGCTAGGGGCAGGGAGCCAGATACGCAGTATTTT
CSARGREPDTQYF
>few|TRBV12-3/TRBV12-4|TRBD1|TRBJ1-1
TGTGCCAGCAGTCCACGGACAGGGGAGTTGGCTTTCTTT
CASSPRTGELAFF
>-|TRBV12-3/TRBV12-4|-|TRBJ2-5
TGTTCCAGCAGTTTAATAAAAAAGACCCAGTACTTC
CSSSLIKKTQYF
>-|TRBV7-2|TRBD2|TRBJ2-7
TGTGCCAGCAGCCTATGGGGTAGCGGGGCCTCCTACGAGCAGTACTTC
CASSLWGSGASYEQYF
>few|TRBV12-3/TRBV12-4|-|TRBJ2-2
TGTGCCAGCAGTTTACCCACAATTAACACCGGGGAGCTGTTTTTT
CASSLPTINTGELFF
>many|TRBV4-3|-|TRBJ1-4
TGCGCCAGCAGCCAAGTCCGTGGAGATGAAAAACTGTTTTTT
CASSQVRGDEKLFF